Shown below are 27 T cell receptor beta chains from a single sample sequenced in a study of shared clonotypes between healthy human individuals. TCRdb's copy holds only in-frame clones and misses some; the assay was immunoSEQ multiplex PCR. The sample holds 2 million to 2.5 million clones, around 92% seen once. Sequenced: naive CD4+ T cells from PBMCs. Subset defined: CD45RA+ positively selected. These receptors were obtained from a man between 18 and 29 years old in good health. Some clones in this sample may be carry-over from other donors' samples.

The CDR3 DNA reads as TGCGCCAGCAGCCCCGGTACGGGATACACAGATACGCAGTATTTT. It codes for CASSPGTGYTDTQYF. V gene TRBV5-1 combines with J gene TRBJ2-3; D possibly corresponds to TRBD2 (5 bases). Germline CDR1 SGHRS, CDR2 YFSETQ. This CDR3 has 15 amino acids. V gave up 4 bases and J gave up 2 bases, with 14 bases separating them.

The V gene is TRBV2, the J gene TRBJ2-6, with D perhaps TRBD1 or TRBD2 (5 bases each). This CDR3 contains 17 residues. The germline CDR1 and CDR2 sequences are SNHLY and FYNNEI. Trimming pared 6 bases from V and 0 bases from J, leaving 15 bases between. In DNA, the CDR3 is TGTGCCAGCAGGGACTTCCAGGGTTCCTCTGGGGCCAACGTCCTGACTTTC. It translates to CASRDFQGSSGANVLTF.

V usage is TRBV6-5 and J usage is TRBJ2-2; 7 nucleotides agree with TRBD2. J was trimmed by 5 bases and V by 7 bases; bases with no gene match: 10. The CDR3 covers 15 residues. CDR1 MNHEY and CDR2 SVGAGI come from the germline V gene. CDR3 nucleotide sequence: TGTGCCAGCAATCCAGCGGGACGGGGTACCGGGGAGCTGTTTTTT. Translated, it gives CASNPAGRGTGELFF.

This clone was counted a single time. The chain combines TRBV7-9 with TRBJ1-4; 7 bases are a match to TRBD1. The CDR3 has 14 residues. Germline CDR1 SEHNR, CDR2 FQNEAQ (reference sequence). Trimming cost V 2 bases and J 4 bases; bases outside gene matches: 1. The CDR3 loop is CASSLNRGNEKLFF. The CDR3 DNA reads TGTGCCAGCAGCTTAAACAGGGGTAATGAAAAACTGTTTTTT.

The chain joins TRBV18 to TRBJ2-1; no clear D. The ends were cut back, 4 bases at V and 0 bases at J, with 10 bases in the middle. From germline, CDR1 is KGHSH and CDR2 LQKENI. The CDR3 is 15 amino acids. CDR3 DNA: TGTGCCAGCTCACTTCCCTTCGGCTCCTACAATGAGCAGTTCTTC. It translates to CASSLPFGSYNEQFF.

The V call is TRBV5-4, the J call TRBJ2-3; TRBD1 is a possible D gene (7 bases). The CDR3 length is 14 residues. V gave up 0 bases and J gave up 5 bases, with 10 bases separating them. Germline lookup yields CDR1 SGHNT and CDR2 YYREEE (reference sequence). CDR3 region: CASSLDRGGDTQYF. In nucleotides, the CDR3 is TGTGCCAGCAGCTTGGACAGGGGAGGAGATACGCAGTATTTT.

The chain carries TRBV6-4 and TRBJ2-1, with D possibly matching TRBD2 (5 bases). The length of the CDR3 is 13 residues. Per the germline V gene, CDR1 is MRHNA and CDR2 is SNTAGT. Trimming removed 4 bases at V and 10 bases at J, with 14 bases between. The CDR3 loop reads CASSGETGREQFF. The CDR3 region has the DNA TGTGCCAGCAGTGGGGAGACTGGGCGGGAGCAGTTCTTC.

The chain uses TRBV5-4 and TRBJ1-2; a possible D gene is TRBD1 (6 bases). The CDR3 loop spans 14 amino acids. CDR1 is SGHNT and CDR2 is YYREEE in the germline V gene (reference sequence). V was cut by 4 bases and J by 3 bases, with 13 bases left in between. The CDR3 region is CASSGRQAHYGYTF. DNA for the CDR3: TGTGCCAGCAGCGGAAGACAGGCCCACTATGGCTACACCTTC.

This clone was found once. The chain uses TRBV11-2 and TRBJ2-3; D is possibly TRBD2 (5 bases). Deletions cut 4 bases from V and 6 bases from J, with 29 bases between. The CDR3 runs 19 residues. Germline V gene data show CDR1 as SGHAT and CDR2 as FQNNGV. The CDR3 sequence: CASSSRPRGSERSVDTQYF. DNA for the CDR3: TGTGCCAGCAGCTCCCGCCCACGAGGTAGCGAGCGTTCAGTGGATACGCAGTATTTT.

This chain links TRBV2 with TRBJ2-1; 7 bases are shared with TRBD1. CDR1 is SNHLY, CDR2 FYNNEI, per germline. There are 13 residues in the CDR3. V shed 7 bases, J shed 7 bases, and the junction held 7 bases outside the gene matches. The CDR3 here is CASTKGAGNEQFF. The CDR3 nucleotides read TGTGCCAGCACCAAGGGGGCAGGAAATGAGCAGTTCTTC.

The DNA of the CDR3 is TGCGCCAGCAGTGGGGACACTGAAGCTTTCTTT. It is translated as CASSGDTEAFF. The chain employs TRBV5-1 and TRBJ1-1; D not resolved. Trimming stripped 5 bases from V and 3 bases from J, with 5 bases between. The CDR3 is 11 residues long. In germline, CDR1 is SGHRS, CDR2 YFSETQ.

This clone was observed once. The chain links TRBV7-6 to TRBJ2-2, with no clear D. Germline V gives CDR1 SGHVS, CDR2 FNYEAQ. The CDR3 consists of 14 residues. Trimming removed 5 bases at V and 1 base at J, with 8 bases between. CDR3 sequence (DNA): TGTGCCAGCAGCCCCTGGAGGAACACCGGGGAGCTGTTTTTT. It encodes CASSPWRNTGELFF.

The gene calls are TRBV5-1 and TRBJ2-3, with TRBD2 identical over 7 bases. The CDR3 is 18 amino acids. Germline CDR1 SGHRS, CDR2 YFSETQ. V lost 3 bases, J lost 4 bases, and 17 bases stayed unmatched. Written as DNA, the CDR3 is TGCGCCAGCAGCTCATTACCGGCGGGGGAGAGGTTTGCAGATACGCAGTATTTT. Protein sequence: CASSSLPAGERFADTQYF.

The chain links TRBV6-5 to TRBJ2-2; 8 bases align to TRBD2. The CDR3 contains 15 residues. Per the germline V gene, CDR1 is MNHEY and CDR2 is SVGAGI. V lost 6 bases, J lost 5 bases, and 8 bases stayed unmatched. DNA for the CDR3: TGTGCCAGCAGAAGCGGGAGTCTGGGTACCGGGGAGCTGTTTTTT. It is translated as CASRSGSLGTGELFF.

CDR3 protein: CATLGAETQYF. CDR3 nucleotide sequence: TGTGCCACACTGGGGGCCGAGACCCAGTACTTC. The rearrangement links TRBV11-2 to TRBJ2-5, with D possibly TRBD1 on 6 matching bases. CDR1 is SGHAT, CDR2 FQNNGV, per germline. The CDR3 spans 11 residues. V was pared by 10 bases and J by 5 bases, with 11 bases between.

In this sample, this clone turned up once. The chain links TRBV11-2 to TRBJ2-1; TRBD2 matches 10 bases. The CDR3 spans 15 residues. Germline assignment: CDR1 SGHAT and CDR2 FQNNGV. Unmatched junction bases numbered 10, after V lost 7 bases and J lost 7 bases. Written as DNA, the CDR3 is TGTGCCAGCACCCATCCGACTAGCGGGTCTAATGAGCAGTTCTTC. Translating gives CASTHPTSGSNEQFF. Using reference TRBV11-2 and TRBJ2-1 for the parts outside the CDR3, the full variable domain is EAGVAQSPRYKIIEKRQSVAFWCNPISGHATLYWYQQILGQGPKLLIQFQNNGVVDDSQLPKDRFSAERLKGVDSTLKIQPAKLEDSAVYLCASTHPTSGSNEQFFGPGTRLTVL.

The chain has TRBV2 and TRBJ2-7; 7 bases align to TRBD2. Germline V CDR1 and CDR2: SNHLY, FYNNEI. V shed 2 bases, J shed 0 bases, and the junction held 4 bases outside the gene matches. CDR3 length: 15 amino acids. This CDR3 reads CASSESLAVSYEQYF. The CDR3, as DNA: TGTGCCAGCAGTGAAAGTCTAGCGGTCTCCTACGAGCAGTACTTC.

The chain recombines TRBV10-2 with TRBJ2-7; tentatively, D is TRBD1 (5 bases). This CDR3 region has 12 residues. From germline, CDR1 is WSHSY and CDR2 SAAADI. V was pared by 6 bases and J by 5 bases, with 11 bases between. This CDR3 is CASSPQGHEQYF. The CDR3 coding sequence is TGCGCCAGCAGCCCGCAGGGCCACGAGCAGTACTTC.

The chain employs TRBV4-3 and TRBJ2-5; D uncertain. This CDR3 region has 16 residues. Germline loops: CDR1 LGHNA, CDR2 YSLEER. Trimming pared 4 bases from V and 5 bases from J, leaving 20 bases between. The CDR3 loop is CASSPGWASAGETQYF. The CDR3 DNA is TGCGCCAGCAGCCCCGGATGGGCTTCTGCCGGGGAGACCCAGTACTTC.

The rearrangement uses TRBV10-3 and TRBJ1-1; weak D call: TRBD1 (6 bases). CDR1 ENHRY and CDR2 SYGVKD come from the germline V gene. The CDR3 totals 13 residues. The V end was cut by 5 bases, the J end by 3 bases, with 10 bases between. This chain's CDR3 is CAISTGRDTEAFF. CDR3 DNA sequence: TGTGCCATCAGTACAGGGCGGGACACTGAAGCTTTCTTT.

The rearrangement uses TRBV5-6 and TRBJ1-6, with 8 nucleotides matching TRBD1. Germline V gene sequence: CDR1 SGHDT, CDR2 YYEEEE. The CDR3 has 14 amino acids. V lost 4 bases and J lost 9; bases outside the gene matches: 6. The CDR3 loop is CASSKGQVRSPLHF. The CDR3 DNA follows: TGTGCCAGCAGCAAGGGACAGGTTCGTTCACCCCTCCACTTT.

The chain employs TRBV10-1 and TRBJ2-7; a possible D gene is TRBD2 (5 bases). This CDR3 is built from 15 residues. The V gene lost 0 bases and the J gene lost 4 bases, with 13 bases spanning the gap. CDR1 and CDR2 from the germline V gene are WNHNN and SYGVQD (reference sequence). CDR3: CASSESEVGKYEQYF. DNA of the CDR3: TGCGCCAGCAGTGAGTCGGAGGTGGGAAAGTACGAGCAGTACTTC.

CDR3 sequence (DNA): TGCGCCAGCAGCCCGCGGGCAGGGGTTGACTATGGCTACACCTTC. Translated: CASSPRAGVDYGYTF. The V call is TRBV5-1, the J call TRBJ1-2, with D possibly matching TRBD1 (6 bases). V was trimmed by 4 bases and J by 3 bases, leaving 16 bases between them. CDR1 is SGHRS and CDR2 is YFSETQ in the germline V gene. The CDR3 length is 15 residues. Full variable domain (missing parts from reference TRBV5-1 and TRBJ1-2): KAGVTQTPRYLIKTRGQQVTLSCSPISGHRSVSWYQQTPGQGLQFLFEYFSETQRNKGNFPGRFSGRQFSNSRSEMNVSTLELGDSALYLCASSPRAGVDYGYTFGSGTRLTVV.

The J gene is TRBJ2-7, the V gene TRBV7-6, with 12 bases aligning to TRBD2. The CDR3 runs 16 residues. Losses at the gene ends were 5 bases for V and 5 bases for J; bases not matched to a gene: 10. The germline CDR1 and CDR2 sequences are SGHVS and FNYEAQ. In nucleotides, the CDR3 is TGTGCCAGCAGCCAATGGACTAGCGGGATAGTCGACGAGCAGTACTTC. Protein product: CASSQWTSGIVDEQYF.

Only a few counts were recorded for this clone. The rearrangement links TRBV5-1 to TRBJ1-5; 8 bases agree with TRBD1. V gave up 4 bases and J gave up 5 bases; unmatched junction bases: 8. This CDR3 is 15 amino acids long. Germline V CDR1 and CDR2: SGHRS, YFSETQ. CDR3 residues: CASSPGQGLDQPQHF. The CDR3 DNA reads TGCGCCAGCAGCCCCGGACAGGGATTAGATCAGCCCCAGCATTTT.

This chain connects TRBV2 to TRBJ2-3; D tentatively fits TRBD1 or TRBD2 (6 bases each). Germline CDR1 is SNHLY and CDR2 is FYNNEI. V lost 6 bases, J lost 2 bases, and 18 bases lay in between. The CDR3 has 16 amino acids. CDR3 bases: TGTGCCAGCAGGGGGGGCAGGGGACTCACCACAGATACGCAGTATTTT. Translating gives CASRGGRGLTTDTQYF.

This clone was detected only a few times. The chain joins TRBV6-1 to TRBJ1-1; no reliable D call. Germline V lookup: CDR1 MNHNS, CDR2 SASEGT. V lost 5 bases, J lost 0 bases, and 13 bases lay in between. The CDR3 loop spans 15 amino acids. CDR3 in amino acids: CASSRENNLNTEAFF. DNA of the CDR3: TGTGCCAGCAGTAGGGAAAACAACCTGAACACTGAAGCTTTCTTT.